The rows below give T cell receptor beta chains drawn from one sample of a study of blood T cells in healthy people across ages. TCRdb fed the 5' RACE reads into MiXCR, producing one record per CDR3 protein. The sample contains about 730,000 distinct CDR3 sequences, 40% to 45% of which appear only once. Material: blood. These receptors all stem from a woman aged 55-69 years in good health. CDR3s include the opening cysteine and the closing phenylalanine or tryptophan. A clone size is listed for some rows: how often the clone was seen (once, few, many), or a class if it is expanded.

size: NA; V: TRBV2; CDR3: CASSDSGMRGEAFF
size: NA; V: TRBV20-1; CDR3: CSARGGNNQPQHF
size: NA; V: TRBV7-2; CDR3: CASSLGGNWVNSPLHF
size: NA; V: TRBV20-1; CDR3: CSANRDYLQETQYF
size: NA; V: TRBV7-9; CDR3: CASSVIGIETQYF
size: NA; V: TRBV6-1; CDR3: CASRVTGTRGTYNEQFF
size: NA; V: TRBV29-1; CDR3: CSVGNWTVANYGYTF
size: few; V: TRBV9; CDR3: CASSADRAGYTF
size: few; V: TRBV28; CDR3: CASSLYPYEQYF
size: NA; V: TRBV5-1; CDR3: CASSSGLEAFF
size: few; V: TRBV12-3/TRBV12-4; CDR3: CASSQGNNYGYTF
size: NA; V: TRBV27; CDR3: CASSPIGQFRYEQYF
size: NA; V: TRBV6-5; CDR3: CASSYSIGGSSYEQYF
size: NA; V: TRBV9; CDR3: CASSVGVAASTDTQYF
size: NA; V: TRBV25-1; CDR3: CASISLSTDTQYF
size: NA; V: TRBV3-1; CDR3: CASSQARQVVRVTQYF
size: many; V: TRBV6-1; CDR3: CASSEGLAAAETQYF
size: NA; V: TRBV7-2; CDR3: CASSPPGRGNEQFF
size: NA; V: TRBV4-3; CDR3: CASSQGPSARKTDTQYF
size: NA; V: TRBV20-1; CDR3: CSAESGTSPETQYF
size: NA; V: TRBV7-2; CDR3: CASSPGVIQGGDEQYF
size: NA; V: TRBV6-5; CDR3: CASSYSTGRAGYEQYF
size: few; V: TRBV6-5; CDR3: CASSRTGEGDTQYF
size: once; V: TRBV20-1; CDR3: CSAYRRAWGDTQYF
size: NA; V: TRBV9; CDR3: CASSVEPGGYTGELFF
size: few; V: TRBV2; CDR3: CASSVRSQLGNEQFF
size: NA; V: TRBV7-8; CDR3: CASSETWAGTSSYNEQYF
size: few; V: TRBV3-1; CDR3: CASHPSTRPPNSPLHF
size: few; V: TRBV20-1; CDR3: CSARVDQGPLGEQYF
size: many; V: TRBV5-6; CDR3: CASRSGTSDFIQYF
size: few; V: TRBV6-6; CDR3: CASGIGTAGYTF
size: few; V: TRBV24-1; CDR3: CATSDIQGASYGYTF
size: many; V: TRBV7-2; CDR3: CASSLEFGREQYF
size: NA; V: TRBV7-6; CDR3: CASSPTSGGQFF
size: few; V: TRBV6-2/TRBV6-3; CDR3: CASSTRDARDRGHTEAFF
size: NA; V: TRBV7-2; CDR3: CASSLEGQGWADTQYF
size: NA; V: TRBV5-1; CDR3: CASSLARLTDDYPRLEGGEQFF
size: many; V: TRBV6-2/TRBV6-3; CDR3: CASSYPTASRLAGGIMGYEQYF
size: NA; V: TRBV20-1; CDR3: CSASRIAGVNTGELFF
size: NA; V: TRBV12-3/TRBV12-4; CDR3: CASTSTYNSPLHF